This TCR beta chain was obtained from a study of blood T cell repertoires in COVID-19. The CDR3 has 12 residues. Per germline, CDR1 SGHDT and CDR2 YYEEEE. The germline V and J ends were trimmed by 4 bases and 11 bases, with 15 bases remaining between them. Generated by immunoSEQ multiplex PCR, the TCRdb table keeps only in-frame clones and is missing some. Here the sample spans 300,000 to 350,000 clones, roughly 90% being singletons. The receptor was derived from a woman between 25 and 40 years old with COVID-19, enrolled during active disease. Sequencing used peripheral blood. This chain uses TRBV5-6 with TRBJ1-1, with D unresolved. The CDR3 sequence is CASSLQEAMAFF. DNA of the CDR3: TGTGCCAGCAGCCTACAAGAGGCTATGGCTTTCTTT.